The source of this T cell receptor beta chain is a study of blood T cell repertoires in COVID-19. Background on the study: Researchers got acute and convalescent COVID-19 samples from the United States, Italy and Spain. PBMCs, B-cell-depleted T cells, or T cells were the source of the cDNA or gDNA that made up the material.

Original processing methods: The assay estimated nucleated cells by amplifying reference gene primers. Repertoires were generated with immunoSEQ multiplex PCR, while TCRdb's copy carries only in-frame clones and drops some. V, J and clone size are those of that table, while D and trimming were read from the DNA. The sample lists under 250,000 clones; 70% to 85% were seen once. Material: peripheral blood. This clonotype was obtained from a man at least 80 years old with acute or convalescent COVID-19.

CDR3 amino acids: CASSPPGTGGWYGYTF. The CDR3 DNA reads as TGTGCCAGCTCACCACCCGGGACAGGGGGCTGGTATGGCTACACCTTC. The chain carries TRBV18 and TRBJ1-2; 12 bases are shared with TRBD1. V lost 0 bases to trimming and J lost 5 bases; unmatched junction nucleotides: 4. The V gene's germline CDR1 is KGHSH and CDR2 LQKENI. The CDR3 loop spans 16 amino acids.